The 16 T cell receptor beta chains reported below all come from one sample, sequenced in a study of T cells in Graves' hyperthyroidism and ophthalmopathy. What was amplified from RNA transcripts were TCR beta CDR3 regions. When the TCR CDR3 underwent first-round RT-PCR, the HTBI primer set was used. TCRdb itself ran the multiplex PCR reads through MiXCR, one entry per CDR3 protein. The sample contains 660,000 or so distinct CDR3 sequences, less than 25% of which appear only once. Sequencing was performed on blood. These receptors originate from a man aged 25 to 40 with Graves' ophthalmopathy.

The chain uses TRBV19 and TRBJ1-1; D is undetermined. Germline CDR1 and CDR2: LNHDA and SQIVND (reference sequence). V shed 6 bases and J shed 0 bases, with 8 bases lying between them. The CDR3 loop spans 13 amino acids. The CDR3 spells CASRSYMNTEAFF. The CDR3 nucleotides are TGTGCCAGTAGGAGTTACATGAACACTGAAGCTTTCTTT. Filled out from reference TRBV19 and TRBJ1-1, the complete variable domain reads DGGITQSPKYLFRKEGQNVTLSCEQNLNHDAMYWYRQDPGQGLRLIYYSQIVNDFQKGDIAEGYSVSREKKESFPLTVTSAQKNPTAFYLCASRSYMNTEAFFGQGTRLTVV.

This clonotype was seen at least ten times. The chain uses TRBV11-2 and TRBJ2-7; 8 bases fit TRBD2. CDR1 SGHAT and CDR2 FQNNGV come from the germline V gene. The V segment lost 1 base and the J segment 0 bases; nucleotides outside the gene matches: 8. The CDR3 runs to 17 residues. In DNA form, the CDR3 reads TGTGCCAGCAGCTTAGCGAACGGGGGGGACGGCTCCTACGAGCAGTACTTC. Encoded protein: CASSLANGGDGSYEQYF.

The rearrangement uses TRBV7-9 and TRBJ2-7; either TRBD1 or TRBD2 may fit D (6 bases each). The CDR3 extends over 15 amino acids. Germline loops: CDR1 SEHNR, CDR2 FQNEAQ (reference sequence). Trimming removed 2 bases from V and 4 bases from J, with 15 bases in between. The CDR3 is CASSLSGASLYEQYF. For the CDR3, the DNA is TGTGCCAGCAGCTTATCGGGGGCGTCGCTTTACGAGCAGTACTTC.

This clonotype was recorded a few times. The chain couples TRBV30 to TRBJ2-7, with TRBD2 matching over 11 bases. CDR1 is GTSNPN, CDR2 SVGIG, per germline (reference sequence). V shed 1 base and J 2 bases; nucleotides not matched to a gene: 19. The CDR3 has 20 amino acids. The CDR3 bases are TGTGCCTGGAGTGCGACCCCCCTACTAGCGGGAGTAGGGCAGACCTACGAGCAGTACTTC. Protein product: CAWSATPLLAGVGQTYEQYF.

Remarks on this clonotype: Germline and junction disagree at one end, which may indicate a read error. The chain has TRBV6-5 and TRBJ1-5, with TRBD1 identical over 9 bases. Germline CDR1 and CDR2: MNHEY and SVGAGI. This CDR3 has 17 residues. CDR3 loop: CASSSLDRGRSNHPQHF. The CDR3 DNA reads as TGTGCCAGCAGTTCACTGGACAGGGGAAGGAGCAATCACCCCCAGCATTTT.

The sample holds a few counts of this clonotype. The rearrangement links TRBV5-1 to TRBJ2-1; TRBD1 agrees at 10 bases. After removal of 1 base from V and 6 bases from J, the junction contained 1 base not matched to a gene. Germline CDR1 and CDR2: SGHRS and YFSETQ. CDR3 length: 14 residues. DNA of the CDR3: TGCGCCAGCAGCTTGTGGACAGGGGGCAATGAGCAGTTCTTC. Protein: CASSLWTGGNEQFF.

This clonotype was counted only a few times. The CDR3 loop is CASSPIFLKQAEETQYF. In DNA form, the CDR3 reads TGTGCCAGCAGTCCGATTTTCTTAAAACAGGCGGAGGAGACCCAGTACTTC. The chain links TRBV6-1 to TRBJ2-5; TRBD1 is a possible D gene (5 bases). CDR3 size: 17 residues. V shed 5 bases and J shed 5 bases, with 24 bases lying between them. The germline gives CDR1 MNHNS, CDR2 SASEGT.

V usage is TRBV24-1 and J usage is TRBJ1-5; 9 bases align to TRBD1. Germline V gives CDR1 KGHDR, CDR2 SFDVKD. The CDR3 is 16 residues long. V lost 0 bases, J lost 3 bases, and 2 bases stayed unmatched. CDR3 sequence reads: CATSDLGQGYNQPQHF. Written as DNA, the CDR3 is TGTGCCACCAGTGATTTGGGACAGGGGTACAATCAGCCCCAGCATTTT.

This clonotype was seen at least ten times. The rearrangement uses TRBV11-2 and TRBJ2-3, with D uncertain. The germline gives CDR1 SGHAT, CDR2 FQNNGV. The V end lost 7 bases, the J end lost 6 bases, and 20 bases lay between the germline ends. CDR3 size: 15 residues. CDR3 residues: CASTPASLLFDTQYF. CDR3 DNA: TGTGCCAGCACCCCAGCTTCGTTGCTCTTCGATACGCAGTATTTT.

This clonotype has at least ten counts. CDR3 region: CAWKWGPLNTEAFF. In DNA form, the CDR3 reads TGTGCCTGGAAGTGGGGTCCCTTGAACACTGAAGCTTTCTTT. V and J are TRBV30 and TRBJ1-1; D unresolved. V dropped 4 bases and J dropped 0 bases, with 12 bases sitting between them. The CDR3 length is 14 residues. Germline V gene data show CDR1 as GTSNPN and CDR2 as SVGIG (reference sequence).

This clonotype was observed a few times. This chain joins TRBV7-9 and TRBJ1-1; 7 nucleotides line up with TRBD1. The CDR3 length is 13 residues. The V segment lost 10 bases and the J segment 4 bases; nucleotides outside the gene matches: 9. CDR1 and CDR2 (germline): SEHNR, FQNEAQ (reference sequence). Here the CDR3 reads CATLQGGSTEAFF. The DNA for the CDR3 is TGTGCCACCTTGCAGGGGGGGAGCACTGAAGCTTTCTTT.

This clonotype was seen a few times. The CDR3 spells CASSTHPTGSSTRWETQYF. CDR3 DNA sequence: TGTGCCAGTAGTACCCACCCGACAGGGTCTTCGACTAGATGGGAGACCCAGTACTTC. The chain has TRBV19 and TRBJ2-5, with D possibly TRBD1 on 7 matching bases. The CDR3 length is 19 residues. Germline V lookup: CDR1 LNHDA, CDR2 SQIVND (reference sequence). Between the trimmed V and J ends, which lost 4 bases and 5 bases, there was a span of 29 bases.

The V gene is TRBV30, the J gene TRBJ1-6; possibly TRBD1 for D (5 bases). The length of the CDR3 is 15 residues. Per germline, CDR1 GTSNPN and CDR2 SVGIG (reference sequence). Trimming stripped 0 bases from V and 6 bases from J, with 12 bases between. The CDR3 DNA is TGTGCCTGGAGTGTAGCCTGGCAGGGTAATTCACCCCTCCACTTT. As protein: CAWSVAWQGNSPLHF.

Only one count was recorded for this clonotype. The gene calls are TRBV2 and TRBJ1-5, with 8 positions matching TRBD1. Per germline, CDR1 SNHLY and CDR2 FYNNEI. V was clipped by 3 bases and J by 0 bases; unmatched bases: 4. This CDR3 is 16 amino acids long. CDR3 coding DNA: TGTGCCAGCAGTGACCCGGGACAGGCTAGCAATCAGCCCCAGCATTTT. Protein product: CASSDPGQASNQPQHF.

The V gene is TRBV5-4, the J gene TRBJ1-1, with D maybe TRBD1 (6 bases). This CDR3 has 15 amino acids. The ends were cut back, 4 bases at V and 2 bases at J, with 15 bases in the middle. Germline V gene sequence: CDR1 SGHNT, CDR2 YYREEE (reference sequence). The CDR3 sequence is CASSADRRVNTEAFF. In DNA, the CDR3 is TGTGCCAGCAGCGCTGACAGGCGGGTTAACACTGAAGCTTTCTTT. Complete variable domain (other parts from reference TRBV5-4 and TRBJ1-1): ETGVTQSPTHLIKTRGQQVTLRCSSQSGHNTVSWYQQALGQGPQFIFQYYREEENGRGNFPPRFSGLQFPNYSSELNVNALELDDSALYLCASSADRRVNTEAFFGQGTRLTVV.

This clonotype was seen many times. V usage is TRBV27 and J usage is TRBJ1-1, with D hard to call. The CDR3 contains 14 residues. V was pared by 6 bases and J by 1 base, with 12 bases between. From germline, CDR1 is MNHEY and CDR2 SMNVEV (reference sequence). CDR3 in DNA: TGTGCCAGCAGCTTGCTCAGCGGGAACACTGAAGCTTTCTTT. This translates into CASSLLSGNTEAFF.